This T cell receptor beta chain was sequenced for a study of cytomegalovirus exposure and HLA in healthy donors. 13 Jbeta primers and 60 Vbeta primers were used for the PCR. Data came from immunoSEQ multiplex PCR; TCRdb stores just in-frame clones and leaves some out. The repertoire consists of 55,000 to 80,000 clones, with just under 75% occurring once and the leading ten covering 5.4%. The V end was cut by 6 bases, the J end by 8 bases, with 7 bases between. CDR1 is DFQATT, CDR2 SNEGSKA, per germline (reference sequence). CDR3 length: 9 amino acids. The material sequenced was PBMCs. The receptor's source is a woman aged 25 to 39 in good health and CMV-seronegative. V usage is TRBV20-1 and J usage is TRBJ1-2; no clear D. CDR3 DNA: TGCAGTGCAGCACAGGGCTACACCTTC. Translated: CSAAQGYTF.